Below are 12 T cell receptor beta chains sequenced from a single sample in a study of blood T cell repertoires in COVID-19. Some clones are missing from TCRdb's copy, which holds only in-frame ones; the method was immunoSEQ multiplex PCR. The sample lists 88,000 or so clones, roughly 77% seen once, with about a quarter in the top ten. The sequencing input was peripheral blood. Source of these receptors: a human donor in a cohort sampled during active COVID-19.

The chain employs TRBV6-5 and TRBJ2-1, with 7 bases aligning to TRBD1. CDR1 and CDR2 from the germline V gene are MNHEY and SVGAGI. The CDR3 has 14 amino acids. Trimming cost V 5 bases and J 3 bases; bases outside gene matches: 4. In DNA form, the CDR3 reads TGTGCCAGCAGTCGGGACAGCCTCTACAATGAGCAGTTCTTC. Amino acids: CASSRDSLYNEQFF.

This clone has more than one count but fewer than ten. CDR3 bases: TGTGCCAGCAGTGGACTAGCGGGAGGAGAGACCCAGTACTTC. The encoded protein is CASSGLAGGETQYF. V gene TRBV7-9 combines with J gene TRBJ2-5; TRBD2 matches at 14 bases. Germline assignment: CDR1 SEHNR and CDR2 FQNEAQ (reference sequence). The V segment lost 6 bases and the J segment 4 bases; nucleotides outside the gene matches: 1. This CDR3 has 14 amino acids.

The chain employs TRBV29-1 and TRBJ1-1; D is unresolved. The germline V gene encodes CDR1 SQVTM and CDR2 ANQGSEA. The CDR3 is made up of 12 amino acids. The V and J ends lost 5 bases and 3 bases respectively, with 10 bases between them. The CDR3 sequence: CSVRTADTEAFF. The CDR3 DNA reads as TGCAGCGTTCGGACTGCGGACACTGAAGCTTTCTTT.

The CDR3 loop reads CASSLTWTSENEQFF. CDR3 coding DNA: TGTGCCAGCAGTTTAACTTGGACTAGCGAAAATGAGCAGTTCTTC. This rearrangement joins TRBV27 to TRBJ2-1; TRBD2 agrees at 9 bases. Germline values: CDR1 MNHEY, CDR2 SMNVEV (reference sequence). The CDR3 runs 15 residues. With V trimmed by 2 bases and J by 7 bases, 6 bases remained unmatched.

This chain connects TRBV12-3 or TRBV12-4 to TRBJ2-3, with D possibly being TRBD1 (6 bases). V was cut by 5 bases and J by 14 bases, with 14 bases left in between. The CDR3 covers 11 residues. CDR3 loop: CASSRGGDGYF. The CDR3 DNA is TGTGCCAGCAGTCGAGGGGGAGATGGGTATTTT.

V gene TRBV10-1 combines with J gene TRBJ2-3; maybe TRBD2 (6 bases). Germline CDR1 reads WNHNN; CDR2 reads SYGVQD (reference sequence). Trimming removed 0 bases from V and 3 bases from J, with 13 bases in between. The CDR3 extends over 16 amino acids. The CDR3 DNA is TGCGCCAGCAGTGAGTCGGAGGGAACGGGGACAGATACGCAGTATTTT. It codes for CASSESEGTGTDTQYF.

CDR3 sequence: CASRALAGFLGELFF. DNA of the CDR3: TGTGCCAGCAGGGCACTAGCGGGATTCCTCGGGGAGCTGTTTTTT. The chain is built from TRBV27 and TRBJ2-2; 10 positions match TRBD2. This CDR3 is 15 amino acids long. CDR1 is MNHEY and CDR2 is SMNVEV in the germline V gene (reference sequence). V trimming: 6 bases; J trimming: 7 bases; junction bases outside the gene matches: 8.

The chain has TRBV23-1 and TRBJ2-7, with 7 bases fitting TRBD1. TRBV23-1 is annotated as an ORF whose role is uncertain. This CDR3 has 15 amino acids. The V gene end was trimmed by 1 base and the J gene end by 3 bases; junction bases not matched to a gene: 6. CDR3: CASSQYGTAIYEQYF. The CDR3 DNA reads TGCGCCAGCAGTCAATACGGGACAGCGATCTACGAGCAGTACTTC.

J is TRBJ2-5 and V is TRBV7-6; D is perhaps TRBD2 (5 bases). The length of the CDR3 is 17 residues. V lost 5 bases and J lost 2, with 21 bases in between. Per germline, CDR1 SGHVS and CDR2 FNYEAQ. The CDR3 DNA sequence: TGTGCCAGCAGCCTAGGGTCGCCTAGCTCGGGTCAAGAGACCCAGTACTTC. Translated, it gives CASSLGSPSSGQETQYF.

This clone was seen once. This chain uses TRBV7-2 with TRBJ1-4, with no clear D. CDR1 and CDR2 (germline): SGHTA, FQGNSA. The CDR3 totals 15 residues. V was clipped by 1 base and J by 6 bases, with 12 bases between them. The CDR3 DNA reads TGTGCCAGCAGCTTAGGGGAGGGCGATGATGAAAAACTGTTTTTT. Its protein product is CASSLGEGDDEKLFF.

V is TRBV19 and J is TRBJ2-1; D uncertain. V was clipped by 1 base and J by 8 bases, with 15 bases between them. CDR1 and CDR2 (germline): LNHDA, SQIVND (reference sequence). The CDR3 length is 15 residues. CDR3 region: CASSIGDSGLDEQFF. In DNA form, the CDR3 reads TGTGCCAGTAGTATAGGCGACTCCGGGTTGGATGAGCAGTTCTTC.

This clone was seen once. The chain is built from TRBV11-3 and TRBJ2-1; no reliable D call. Germline-derived CDR1 and CDR2 are SGHNT and YENEEA. The CDR3 length is 13 residues. V was trimmed by 3 bases and J by 3 bases, leaving 6 bases between them. CDR3 in amino acids: CASSLALYNEQFF. In DNA, the CDR3 is TGTGCCAGCAGCTTGGCCCTCTACAATGAGCAGTTCTTC.